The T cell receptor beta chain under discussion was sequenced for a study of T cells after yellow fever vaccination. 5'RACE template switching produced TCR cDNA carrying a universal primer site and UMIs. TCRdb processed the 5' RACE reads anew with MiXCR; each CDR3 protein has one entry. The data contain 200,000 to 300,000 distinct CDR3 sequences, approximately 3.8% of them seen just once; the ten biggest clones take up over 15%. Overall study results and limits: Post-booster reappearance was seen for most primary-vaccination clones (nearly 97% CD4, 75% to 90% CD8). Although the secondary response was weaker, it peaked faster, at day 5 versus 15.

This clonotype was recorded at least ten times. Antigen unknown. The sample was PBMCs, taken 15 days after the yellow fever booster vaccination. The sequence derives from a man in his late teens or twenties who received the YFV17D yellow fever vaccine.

The CDR3 loop reads CSARDVRVQETQYF. CDR3 in DNA: TGCAGTGCTAGAGATGTGCGGGTCCAAGAGACCCAGTACTTC. The chain couples TRBV20-1 to TRBJ2-5, with a possible D match to TRBD2 (5 bases). Trimming took off 0 bases at V and 1 base at J, with 9 bases between the two ends. The CDR3 covers 14 residues. Germline V gene data show CDR1 as DFQATT and CDR2 as SNEGSKA (reference sequence).